This T cell receptor beta chain derives from a study of cytomegalovirus exposure and HLA in healthy donors. Overall study results and limits: Cytomegalovirus association was listed for roughly 160 TCR beta chains.

As concerns this clone: Its antigen is still unknown.

Both 60 Vbeta primers and 13 Jbeta primers went into the PCR. Under the authors' procedure: Later, some 79 million unique TCR beta chains were counted in an analysis, and roughly 11 million of them were shared. Produced via immunoSEQ multiplex PCR; TCRdb's table is partial and in-frame only. V, J and clone size were drawn from that table, and D and trimming were deduced from the DNA. The profile shows some 150,000 clones, about 80% of them singletons. The CDR3 length is 13 residues. V lost 1 base and J lost 2, with 6 bases in between. CDR1 is SGHDN, CDR2 FVKESK, per germline. The chain joins TRBV14 to TRBJ2-7; D is ambiguous. This TCR was recovered from a male donor in good health and CMV-seronegative. The material sequenced was PBMCs. The CDR3 sequence is CASSQGHPYEQYF. DNA for the CDR3: TGTGCCAGCAGCCAAGGACATCCCTACGAGCAGTACTTC.